This T cell receptor (beta chain) derives from a study of cytomegalovirus exposure and HLA in healthy donors. General study findings and limits: Upon later analysis, TCR association rates were observed to vary by HLA locus, being highest for DRB1 and lowest for HLA-C. A missense variant in DCLRE1C was later tied to TCR beta V- and J-gene trimming. Published work reported that the classifier diagnosed cytomegalovirus status with high specificity and sensitivity.

Primers included in the PCR were 60 Vbeta and 13 Jbeta primers. The repertoire was sequenced with immunoSEQ multiplex PCR; TCRdb's copy has only in-frame clones and lacks some. The data contain about 150,000 clones, about two thirds of them singletons. The CDR3 runs 16 residues. J lost 1 base, V lost 5 bases, and 6 bases had no gene match. Germline CDR1 and CDR2: SGHNT and YENEEA. As to this clone: Its antigen is not known.

The material sequenced was PBMCs. The receptor comes from a man between 25 and 39 years old in good health and CMV-seropositive. The chain joins TRBV11-3 to TRBJ2-1; 9 bases map to TRBD2. This CDR3 reads CASSPSGMTSYNEQFF. In DNA, the CDR3 is TGTGCCAGCAGCCCTAGCGGGATGACGTCCTACAATGAGCAGTTCTTC.